These T cell receptor beta chains were read from a single sample in a study of blood T cells in healthy people across ages. TCRdb reanalysed the 5' RACE reads using MiXCR and keeps one entry per CDR3 protein. The sample consists of roughly 1,700,000 distinct CDR3 sequences, approximately 28% of them appearing once. Specimen: blood. The receptors originated from a woman aged 25-40 years in good health. The CDR3 runs from the conserved cysteine through the conserved F or W. A D gene is named only where the DNA matches it firmly. Rows give clone size only sometimes, using once, few, many, or a class for an expanded clone.

cdr3_aa	cdr3_nt	clone_size	d_call	v_call	j_call
CASSLEGLAGPDTQYF	TGTGCCAGCAGCTTGGAAGGACTAGCGGGTCCAGATACGCAGTATTTT	-	TRBD2	TRBV7-2	TRBJ2-3
CASSRRLAGTDTQYF	TGTGCCAGCAGCCGGCGACTAGCTGGGACAGATACGCAGTATTTT	many	TRBD2	TRBV5-5	TRBJ2-3
CSVGDSLGYTF	TGCAGTGTTGGGGACAGCTTAGGCTACACCTTC	-	TRBD1	TRBV20-1	TRBJ1-2
CASGDYTGELFF	TGCGCCAGCGGGGATTACACCGGGGAGCTGTTTTTT	-	-	TRBV5-1	TRBJ2-2
CAGDSDIGELFF	TGTGCCGGAGACTCTGACATCGGGGAGCTGTTTTTT	-	-	TRBV6-1	TRBJ2-2
CASINGPANSYEQYF	TGTGCCAGCATCAATGGGCCGGCGAATTCCTACGAGCAGTACTTC	many	-	TRBV6-5	TRBJ2-7
CASSQETNVGAGRYEQYF	TGTGCCAGCAGCCAAGAAACTAATGTGGGGGCGGGACGCTACGAGCAGTACTTC	few	-	TRBV3-1	TRBJ2-7
CASSSTGQLNQPQHF	TGTGCCAGCAGCTCGACGGGACAGCTCAATCAGCCCCAGCATTTT	many	TRBD1	TRBV7-9	TRBJ1-5
CASSFYKDTQYF	TGTGCCAGCAGTTTTTATAAAGATACGCAGTATTTT	once	-	TRBV12-3/TRBV12-4	TRBJ2-3
CSAREGGANTEAFF	TGCAGTGCTAGAGAAGGGGGTGCGAACACTGAAGCTTTCTTT	few	-	TRBV20-1	TRBJ1-1
CSARDPRGYEQYF	TGCAGTGCTAGAGATCCGCGGGGTTACGAGCAGTACTTC	few	-	TRBV20-1	TRBJ2-7
CASSVQKSSYNEQFF	TGTGCCAGCAGTGTTCAAAAGAGCTCCTACAATGAGCAGTTCTTC	few	-	TRBV27	TRBJ2-1
CASSSISAETQYF	TGCGCCAGCAGCTCGATATCCGCGGAGACCCAGTACTTC	-	-	TRBV5-1	TRBJ2-5
CASGLLPGYNQPQHF	TGTGCTAGTGGTTTACTCCCGGGTTACAATCAGCCCCAGCATTTT	-	-	TRBV12-5	TRBJ1-5
CASSVAGEASYNEQYF	TGTGCCAGCAGCGTAGCGGGAGAGGCATCCTACAATGAGCAGTACTTC	-	-	TRBV9	TRBJ2-5
CASSPGPGRGETQYF	TGTGCCAGCAGCCCGGGGCCCGGCCGAGGGGAGACCCAGTACTTC	-	-	TRBV11-1	TRBJ2-5
CASSPGMEETQYF	TGTGCCAGCTCACCGGGTATGGAAGAGACCCAGTACTTC	few	-	TRBV18	TRBJ2-5
CASSLTQGTYEQYF	TGTGCCAGCAGTTTAACACAGGGCACCTACGAGCAGTACTTC	many	-	TRBV12-3/TRBV12-4	TRBJ2-7
CASSLEVPGGSEQYF	TGTGCCAGCAGCTTGGAGGTCCCAGGGGGTAGCGAGCAGTACTTC	few	TRBD1	TRBV5-6	TRBJ2-7
CAARTGAVYEQYF	TGTGCCGCACGGACAGGGGCCGTCTACGAGCAGTACTTC	many	TRBD1	TRBV6-2/TRBV6-3	TRBJ2-7
CASSLIWGRTIGEQFF	TGTGCCAGCAGTTTAATTTGGGGACGAACTATTGGGGAGCAGTTCTTC	-	-	TRBV12-3/TRBV12-4	TRBJ2-1
CATRPPLAGIYEQYF	TGTGCCACCAGACCCCCTCTGGCTGGGATCTACGAGCAGTACTTC	few	-	TRBV24-1	TRBJ2-7
CASSPNALRYEQYF	TGTGCCAGCAGCCCCAACGCCCTCAGGTACGAGCAGTACTTC	-	-	TRBV7-2	TRBJ2-7
CSALRLGQGARSYEQYF	TGCAGTGCTCTAAGGTTGGGACAGGGGGCGCGCTCCTACGAGCAGTACTTC	once	TRBD1	TRBV20-1	TRBJ2-7
CATRGGGGYEQYF	TGTGCCACCCGCGGAGGTGGGGGCTACGAGCAGTACTTC	few	-	TRBV6-5	TRBJ2-7
CSAYGSNTEAFF	TGCAGTGCTTACGGATCGAACACTGAAGCTTTCTTT	few	-	TRBV20-1	TRBJ1-1
CAWSGGLAGVLTDTQYF	TGTGCCTGGAGTGGAGGTCTAGCGGGAGTGCTAACAGATACGCAGTATTTT	few	TRBD2	TRBV30	TRBJ2-3
CSARVGAGGSYNEQFF	TGCAGTGCTAGAGTCGGGGCGGGAGGTTCATACAATGAGCAGTTCTTC	many	TRBD2	TRBV20-1	TRBJ2-1
CASSSQGGNSYNEQFF	TGTGCCAGCAGCAGCCAGGGGGGGAACTCCTACAATGAGCAGTTCTTC	-	-	TRBV6-4	TRBJ2-1
CSAHLGGYEQYF	TGCAGTGCTCACCTAGGAGGCTACGAGCAGTACTTC	-	-	TRBV20-1	TRBJ2-7
CASSSPGTVGEQYF	TGCGCCAGCAGCTCCCCAGGGACGGTGGGCGAGCAGTACTTC	many	-	TRBV5-1	TRBJ2-7
CASSLWGGTRDEQFF	TGTGCCAGCTCCCTGTGGGGAGGCACCCGGGATGAGCAGTTCTTC	-	-	TRBV7-9	TRBJ2-1
CASRQLNQPQHF	TGTGCCAGCAGACAGCTCAATCAGCCCCAGCATTTT	many	-	TRBV12-3/TRBV12-4	TRBJ1-5
CASRLLGAQFF	TGTGCCAGCAGGCTTCTTGGTGCGCAGTTCTTC	-	-	TRBV2	TRBJ2-1
CASSVFDAGFEQYF	TGTGCCAGCAGCGTATTCGATGCCGGCTTCGAGCAGTACTTC	few	-	TRBV7-2	TRBJ2-7
CASGLQGVAFF	TGTGCCAGCGGACTTCAGGGGGTAGCTTTCTTT	few	TRBD1	TRBV12-3/TRBV12-4	TRBJ1-1
CATSDLSGGSYNEQFF	TGTGCCACCAGTGATTTGTCCGGGGGGTCCTACAATGAGCAGTTCTTC	-	TRBD2	TRBV24-1	TRBJ2-1
CAIGEASGAYTDTQYF	TGTGCCATAGGAGAGGCATCGGGGGCCTACACAGATACGCAGTATTTT	few	-	TRBV10-3	TRBJ2-3
CSVSGSGGAYEQFF	TGCAGCGTATCTGGCAGCGGGGGGGCCTATGAGCAGTTCTTC	many	TRBD2	TRBV29-1	TRBJ2-1
CATSRSGGGGYTF	TGTGCCACCAGCAGATCAGGAGGGGGTGGCTACACCTTC	-	-	TRBV15	TRBJ1-2
CASSLAGWASGGNPSYNEQFF	TGTGCCAGCAGCTTAGCGGGGTGGGCTAGCGGGGGTAACCCCTCCTACAATGAGCAGTTCTTC	few	TRBD2	TRBV7-6	TRBJ2-1
CASSGQANQPQHF	TGTGCCAGCAGTGGACAGGCCAATCAGCCCCAGCATTTT	many	-	TRBV6-1	TRBJ1-5
CSAAGQGVVYGYTF	TGCAGTGCTGCTGGACAGGGGGTTGTCTATGGCTACACCTTC	few	TRBD1	TRBV20-1	TRBJ1-2
CASSWRGRSQETQYF	TGTGCCAGCAGCTGGCGGGGACGGTCACAAGAGACCCAGTACTTC	-	-	TRBV11-2	TRBJ2-5
CASSLVQGSHTEAFF	TGTGCCAGCAGCTTAGTTCAGGGCTCACACACTGAAGCTTTCTTT	-	-	TRBV7-2	TRBJ1-1
CASSHSGGATYNEQFF	TGTGCCAGCAGTCATAGCGGGGGGGCTACCTACAATGAGCAGTTCTTC	once	TRBD2	TRBV2	TRBJ2-1
CASSQQRSSGGASNEQFF	TGCGCCAGCAGCCAACAGAGATCGAGCGGGGGGGCCTCAAATGAGCAGTTCTTC	few	TRBD2	TRBV5-1	TRBJ2-1
CASSDQGGRAGNIQYF	TGTGCCAGCAGTGACCAAGGCGGGAGGGCCGGAAACATTCAGTACTTC	-	TRBD2	TRBV2	TRBJ2-4